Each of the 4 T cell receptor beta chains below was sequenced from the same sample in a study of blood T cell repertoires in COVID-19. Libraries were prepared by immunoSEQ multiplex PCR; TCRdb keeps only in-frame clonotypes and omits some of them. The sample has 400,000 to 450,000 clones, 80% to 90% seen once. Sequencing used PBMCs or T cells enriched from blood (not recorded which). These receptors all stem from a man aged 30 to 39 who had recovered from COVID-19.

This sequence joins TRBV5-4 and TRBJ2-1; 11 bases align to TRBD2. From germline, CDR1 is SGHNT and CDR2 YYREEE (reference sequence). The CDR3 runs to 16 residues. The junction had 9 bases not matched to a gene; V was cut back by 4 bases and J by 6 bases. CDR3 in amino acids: CASSQVGTSGGNEQFF. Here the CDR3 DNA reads TGTGCCAGCAGCCAGGTGGGGACTAGCGGCGGCAATGAGCAGTTCTTC.

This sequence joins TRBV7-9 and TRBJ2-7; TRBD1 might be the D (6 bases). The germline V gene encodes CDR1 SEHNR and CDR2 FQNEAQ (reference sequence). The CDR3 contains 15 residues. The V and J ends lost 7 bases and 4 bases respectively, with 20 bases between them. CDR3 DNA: TGTGCCAGCAACAATGACAGGTCGACAATTTACGAGCAGTACTTC. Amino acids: CASNNDRSTIYEQYF. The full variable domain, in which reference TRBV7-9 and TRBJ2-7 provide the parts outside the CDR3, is DTGVSQNPRHKITKRGQNVTFRCDPISEHNRLYWYRQTLGQGPEFLTYFQNEAQLEKSRLLSDRFSAERPKGSFSTLEIQRTEQGDSAMYLCASNNDRSTIYEQYFGPGTRLTVT.

CDR3 sequence reads: CASSSLRDSFRRGTEAFF. As DNA, the CDR3 is TGTGCCAGCAGCTCCCTGAGGGACAGTTTTAGGCGGGGCACTGAAGCTTTCTTT. The chain couples TRBV5-6 to TRBJ1-1; 7 bases align to TRBD1. The J segment lost 4 bases and the V segment lost 3 bases, leaving 18 bases of the junction unmatched. CDR1 SGHDT and CDR2 YYEEEE come from the germline V gene. This CDR3 is 18 amino acids long.

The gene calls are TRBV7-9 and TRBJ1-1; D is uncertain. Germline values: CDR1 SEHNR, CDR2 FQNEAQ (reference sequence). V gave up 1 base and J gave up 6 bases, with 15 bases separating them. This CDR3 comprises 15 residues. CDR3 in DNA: TGTGCCAGCAGCTTAGGGGCCGCCTTTCAGGCTGAAGCTTTCTTT. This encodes CASSLGAAFQAEAFF. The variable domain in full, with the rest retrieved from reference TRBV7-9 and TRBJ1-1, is DTGVSQNPRHKITKRGQNVTFRCDPISEHNRLYWYRQTLGQGPEFLTYFQNEAQLEKSRLLSDRFSAERPKGSFSTLEIQRTEQGDSAMYLCASSLGAAFQAEAFFGQGTRLTVV.